This entry features one T cell receptor beta chain sequence. The data were obtained in a study of OX40 agonist ivuxolimab in advanced cancers. The method was immunoSEQ multiplex PCR; TCRdb's version includes in-frame clones alone and lacks a portion of them. The repertoire includes about 48,000 clones, around nine tenths of them detected once, and approximately 2% sits in the top ten. V was trimmed by 0 bases and J by 4 bases, leaving 9 bases between them. Germline-derived CDR1 and CDR2 are MGHRA and YSYEKL. The CDR3 sequence is 14 residues long. This TCR derives from an adult with an advanced solid tumor such as melanoma, head and neck, liver or kidney cancer. Sequenced material: CD4+ or CD8+ T cells sorted from blood, taken in a trial of the OX40 agonist ivuxolimab. The gene calls are TRBV4-1 and TRBJ1-2; tentatively, D is TRBD1 (5 bases). CDR3 coding DNA: TGCGCCAGCAGCCAAGAGCAGGGAAGCTATGGCTACACCTTC. Its protein product is CASSQEQGSYGYTF.